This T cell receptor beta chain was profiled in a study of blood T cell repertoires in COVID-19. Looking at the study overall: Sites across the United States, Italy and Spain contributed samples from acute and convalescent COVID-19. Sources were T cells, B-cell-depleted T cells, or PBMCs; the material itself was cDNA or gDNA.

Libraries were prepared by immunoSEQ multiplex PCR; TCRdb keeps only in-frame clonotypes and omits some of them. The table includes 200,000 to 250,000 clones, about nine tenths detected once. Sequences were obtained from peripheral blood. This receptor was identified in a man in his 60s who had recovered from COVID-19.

The CDR3 nucleotides are TGTGCCAGCAGCCAAGCCACCGGGGCCAAAAACATTCAGTACTTC. Translated, it gives CASSQATGAKNIQYF. The V and J genes are TRBV3-1 (or the pseudogene TRBV3-2) and TRBJ2-4; D not certain. The CDR3 runs to 15 residues. CDR1 is LGHDT, CDR2 YNNKEL, per germline (reference sequence). Deletions cut 1 base from V and 1 base from J, with 8 bases between.